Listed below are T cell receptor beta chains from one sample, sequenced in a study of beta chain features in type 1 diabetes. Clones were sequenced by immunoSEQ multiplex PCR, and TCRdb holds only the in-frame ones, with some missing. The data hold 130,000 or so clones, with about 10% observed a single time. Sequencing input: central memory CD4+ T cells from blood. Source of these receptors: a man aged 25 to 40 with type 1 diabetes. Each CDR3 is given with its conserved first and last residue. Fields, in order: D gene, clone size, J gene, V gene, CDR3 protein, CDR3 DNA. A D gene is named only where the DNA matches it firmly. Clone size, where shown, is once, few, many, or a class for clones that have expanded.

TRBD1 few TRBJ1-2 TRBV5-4 CASSPDRGFYGYTF TGTGCCAGCAGCCCGGACAGGGGGTTCTATGGCTACACCTTC
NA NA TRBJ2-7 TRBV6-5 CASSYEGVSYEQYF TGTGCCAGCAGTTATGAGGGTGTCTCCTACGAGCAGTACTTC
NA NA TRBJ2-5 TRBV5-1 CASSLAVGVTETQYF TGCGCCAGCAGCTTGGCCGTCGGGGTTACGGAGACCCAGTACTTC
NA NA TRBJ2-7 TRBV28 CASSPAGRGNTYEQYF TGTGCCAGCAGCCCCGCGGGGCGGGGAAATACCTACGAGCAGTACTTC
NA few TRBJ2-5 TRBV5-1 CASSPDRQETQYF TGCGCCAGCAGCCCGGACAGACAAGAGACCCAGTACTTC
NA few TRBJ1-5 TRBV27 CASSFRRNQPQHF TGTGCCAGCAGTTTCCGCAGAAATCAGCCCCAGCATTTT
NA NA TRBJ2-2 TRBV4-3 CASSQGSSPDTGELFF TGCGCCAGCAGCCAAGGAAGCTCCCCGGACACCGGGGAGCTGTTTTTT
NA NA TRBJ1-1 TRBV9 CASSSTDRLGWATEAFF TGTGCCAGCAGCTCCACGGACAGATTGGGGTGGGCCACTGAAGCTTTCTTT
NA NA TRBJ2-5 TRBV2 CAIRPGQVQETQYF TGTGCCATCAGGCCGGGACAAGTACAAGAGACCCAGTACTTC
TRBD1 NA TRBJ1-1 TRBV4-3 CASSQSWTGKAFF TGCGCCAGCAGCCAGAGCTGGACAGGAAAAGCTTTCTTT
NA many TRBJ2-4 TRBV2 CASSDWAAKNIQYF TGTGCCAGCAGTGATTGGGCCGCCAAAAACATTCAGTACTTC
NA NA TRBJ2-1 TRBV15 CATSRDYNEQFF TGTGCCACCAGCAGAGATTATAATGAGCAGTTCTTC
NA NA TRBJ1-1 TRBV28 CASGGGEGTEAFF TGTGCCAGCGGAGGGGGGGAGGGGACTGAAGCTTTCTTT
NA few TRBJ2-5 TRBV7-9 CASSLGGKGQETQYF TGTGCCAGCAGCTTGGGAGGAAAGGGCCAAGAGACCCAGTACTTC
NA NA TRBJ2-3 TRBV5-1 CASSSSDTQYF TGCGCCAGCAGCTCCTCAGATACGCAGTATTTT
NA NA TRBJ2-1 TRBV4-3 CASSQAGTRSYNEQFF TGCGCCAGCAGCCAGGCCGGGACACGCTCCTACAATGAGCAGTTCTTC
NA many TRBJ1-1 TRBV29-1 CSVEDSNRAEAFF TGCAGCGTTGAAGATTCCAACAGGGCTGAAGCTTTCTTT
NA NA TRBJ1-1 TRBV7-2 CASMTANTEAFF TGTGCCAGCATGACAGCGAACACTGAAGCTTTCTTT
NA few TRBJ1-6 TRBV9 CASSMGGGSPLHF TGTGCCAGCAGCATGGGCGGCGGGTCACCCCTCCACTTT
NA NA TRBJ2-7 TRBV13 CASSPQGGYSYEQYF TGTGCCAGCAGCCCACAGGGTGGATACTCCTACGAGCAGTACTTC
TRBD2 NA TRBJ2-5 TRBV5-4 CASSIGLGLGQETQYF TGTGCCAGCAGCATCGGACTAGGACTAGGGCAAGAGACCCAGTACTTC
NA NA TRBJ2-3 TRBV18 CASSPPSSGADTQYF TGTGCCAGCTCACCCCCTTCTTCAGGGGCAGATACGCAGTATTTT
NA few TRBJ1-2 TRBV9 CASTRLGAEGYTF TGTGCCAGCACCCGACTTGGGGCGGAGGGCTACACCTTC
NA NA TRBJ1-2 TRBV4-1 CASSQAQVGSYGYTF TGCGCCAGCAGCCAAGCTCAGGTTGGCAGCTATGGCTACACCTTC
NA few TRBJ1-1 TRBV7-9 CASSVGRTEAFF TGTGCCAGCAGCGTCGGGAGGACTGAAGCTTTCTTT
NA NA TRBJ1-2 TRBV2 CASRDNFYGYTF TGTGCCAGCAGAGACAACTTCTATGGCTACACCTTC
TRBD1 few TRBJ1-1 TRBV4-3 CASSRGQANTEAFF TGCGCCAGCAGCCGTGGACAGGCGAACACTGAAGCTTTCTTT
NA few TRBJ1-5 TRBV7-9 CASSLSVSNQPQHF TGTGCCAGCAGCTTATCCGTTAGCAATCAGCCCCAGCATTTT
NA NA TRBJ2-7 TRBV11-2 CASSPLPYEQYF TGTGCCAGCAGTCCTCTACCCTACGAGCAGTACTTC
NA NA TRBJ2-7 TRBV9 CASSLRGGYEQYF TGTGCCAGCAGCCTTAGAGGGGGCTACGAGCAGTACTTC
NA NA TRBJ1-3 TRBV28 CASSLGVGNTIYF TGTGCCAGCAGTTTAGGAGTAGGAAACACCATATATTTT
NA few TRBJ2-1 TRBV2 CASSVAREQFF TGTGCCAGCAGTGTAGCCCGGGAGCAGTTCTTC
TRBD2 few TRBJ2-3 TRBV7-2 CASSSLGGGGDTQYF TGTGCCAGCAGCTCCCTTGGGGGGGGAGGAGATACGCAGTATTTT
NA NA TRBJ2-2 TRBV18 CASSTLQGLTGELFF TGTGCCAGCTCAACCTTACAGGGCCTCACCGGGGAGCTGTTTTTT
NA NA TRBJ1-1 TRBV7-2 CASSLDSPKAFF TGTGCCAGCAGCCTGGACAGCCCTAAAGCTTTCTTT